Each of the 31 T cell receptor beta chains below was sequenced from the same sample in a study of blood T cell repertoires in COVID-19. Here immunoSEQ multiplex PCR was the method, and the copy in TCRdb shows in-frame clones only, minus some. Among more than 110,000 clones listed, about 84% were seen once. The sample consisted of PBMCs or T cells enriched from blood (not recorded which). The receptors here all came from a woman younger than 35 who had been exposed to COVID-19.

The count of this clone is one. The rearrangement joins TRBV29-1 to TRBJ2-5; D is unclear. Germline values: CDR1 SQVTM, CDR2 ANQGSEA. V lost 3 bases, J lost 7 bases, and 15 bases lay in between. The CDR3 length is 13 residues. The DNA for the CDR3 is TGCAGCGTTGAGGGCGCCCGGCCCGCGACCCAGTACTTC. Its protein is CSVEGARPATQYF.

This chain links TRBV5-1 with TRBJ2-3; D gene unclear. Trimming removed 3 bases from V and 3 bases from J, with 5 bases in between. This CDR3 has 12 residues. Per the germline V gene, CDR1 is SGHRS and CDR2 is YFSETQ. The DNA for the CDR3 is TGCGCCAGCAGCTCTCGGACAGATACGCAGTATTTT. It codes for CASSSRTDTQYF.

This rearrangement joins TRBV5-1 to TRBJ1-2; 8 positions agree with TRBD1. The V gene end was trimmed by 0 bases and the J gene end by 1 base; junction bases not matched to a gene: 5. CDR3 length: 16 amino acids. Germline CDR1 reads SGHRS; CDR2 reads YFSETQ. CDR3 in amino acids: CASSLAFDRGNYGYTF. DNA for the CDR3: TGCGCCAGCAGCTTGGCCTTCGACAGGGGTAACTATGGCTACACCTTC.

This chain joins TRBV5-4 and TRBJ1-1, with D perhaps matching TRBD1 (5 bases). Germline CDR1 and CDR2: SGHNT and YYREEE (reference sequence). V lost 0 bases and J lost 5, with 14 bases in between. The CDR3 is 15 residues long. Here the CDR3 DNA reads TGTGCCAGCAGCTTGGCCTGGCGGCAGGGAACTGAAGCTTTCTTT. Protein sequence: CASSLAWRQGTEAFF.

The CDR3: CASSLHELNEQFF. The CDR3 DNA sequence: TGCGCCAGCAGCTTGCACGAGTTAAATGAGCAGTTCTTC. The rearrangement links TRBV5-1 to TRBJ2-1; no clear D. The germline gives CDR1 SGHRS, CDR2 YFSETQ. CDR3 length equals 13 residues. With 1 base removed from V and 7 bases from J, the gap between germline ends came to 9 bases. Full variable domain (rest looked up from reference TRBV5-1 and TRBJ2-1): KAGVTQTPRYLIKTRGQQVTLSCSPISGHRSVSWYQQTPGQGLQFLFEYFSETQRNKGNFPGRFSGRQFSNSRSEMNVSTLELGDSALYLCASSLHELNEQFFGPGTRLTVL.

The J gene is TRBJ1-2, the V gene TRBV28; D not certain. Germline CDR1 reads MDHEN; CDR2 reads SYDVKM. Trimming pared 1 base from V and 7 bases from J, leaving 16 bases between. The CDR3 length is 15 residues. The CDR3 reads CASSLSFSVEGGYTF. CDR3 DNA: TGTGCCAGCAGTTTATCCTTCTCGGTAGAGGGTGGCTACACCTTC.

The chain recombines TRBV19 with TRBJ1-2, with 8 bases aligning to TRBD1. The V and J ends lost 4 bases and 2 bases, in that order; junction bases with no gene match: 18. The germline V gene encodes CDR1 LNHDA and CDR2 SQIVND (reference sequence). This CDR3 contains 19 residues. The chain's CDR3 is CASSSPRRTGHLENYGYTF. The CDR3 DNA reads as TGTGCCAGTAGTAGTCCACGACGGACAGGGCACTTGGAGAACTATGGCTACACCTTC.

This clone showed up just once. The gene calls are TRBV15 and TRBJ2-7; weak D call: TRBD1 (5 bases). Germline CDR1 is LNHNV and CDR2 is YYDKDF (reference sequence). Trimming cost V 1 base and J 1 base, with 8 bases left between them. The length of the CDR3 is 14 residues. CDR3 sequence: CATSRGGSSYEQYF. CDR3 bases: TGTGCCACCAGCAGAGGGGGCAGTTCCTACGAGCAGTACTTC.

This clone showed up just once. V and J are TRBV9 and TRBJ2-1, with 10 bases identical to TRBD1. V trimming: 2 bases; J trimming: 6 bases; junction bases outside the gene matches: 5. This CDR3 has 15 amino acids. CDR1 and CDR2 from the germline V gene are SGDLS and YYNGEE. The CDR3 here is CASSVRDRGSNEQFF. CDR3 nucleotides: TGTGCCAGCAGCGTCAGGGACAGGGGATCCAATGAGCAGTTCTTC.

J is TRBJ1-1 and V is TRBV10-2, with 7 bases identical to TRBD1. The CDR3 sequence is 14 residues long. Germline V gives CDR1 WSHSY, CDR2 SAAADI. V shed 6 bases, J shed 0 bases, and the junction held 4 bases outside the gene matches. The CDR3 DNA sequence: TGCGCCAGCAGCCCCGGGACAGTGAACACTGAAGCTTTCTTT. It yields the protein CASSPGTVNTEAFF.

The V and J genes are TRBV28 and TRBJ2-7; TRBD1 is a possible D gene (5 bases). V gave up 2 bases and J gave up 3 bases, with 8 bases separating them. The CDR3 is 13 amino acids. Germline V gene data show CDR1 as MDHEN and CDR2 as SYDVKM. The CDR3: CASSLVGDYEQYF. For the CDR3, the DNA is TGTGCCAGCAGTTTAGTAGGGGACTACGAGCAGTACTTC.

The CDR3 coding sequence is TGTGCCAGCAGCTATAGCGGGAGGATTGATACGCAGTATTTT. Its translation is CASSYSGRIDTQYF. The gene calls are TRBV27 and TRBJ2-3; 10 positions match TRBD2. The V gene end was trimmed by 6 bases and the J gene end by 6 bases; junction bases not matched to a gene: 6. The CDR3 loop spans 14 amino acids. Germline-derived CDR1 and CDR2 are MNHEY and SMNVEV (reference sequence).

The CDR3 region is CASIHGLGLGSPREQYF. The CDR3 nucleotides read TGCGCCAGCATCCACGGTCTAGGGTTGGGGAGTCCTCGCGAGCAGTACTTC. The genes are TRBV10-1 and TRBJ2-7; maybe TRBD2 (5 bases). This CDR3 contains 17 residues. Looked up from germline, CDR1 is WNHNN and CDR2 is SYGVQD (reference sequence). V lost 7 bases and J 6 bases, leaving 28 bases between the germline ends.

V and J are TRBV28 and TRBJ2-1, with 9 bases matching TRBD1. J was trimmed by 7 bases and V by 6 bases; bases with no gene match: 13. The CDR3 extends over 16 amino acids. CDR1 is MDHEN and CDR2 is SYDVKM in the germline V gene. CDR3 loop: CASSKVPGQGVNEQFF. The CDR3, as DNA: TGTGCCAGCAGCAAAGTCCCGGGACAGGGAGTAAATGAGCAGTTCTTC. The full variable domain, its missing parts supplied by reference TRBV28 and TRBJ2-1, is DVKVTQSSRYLVKRTGEKVFLECVQDMDHENMFWYRQDPGLGLRLIYFSYDVKMKEKGDIPEGYSVSREKKERFSLILESASTNQTSMYLCASSKVPGQGVNEQFFGPGTRLTVL.

This clone was recorded only once. V gene TRBV2 combines with J gene TRBJ1-6; a weak D match, TRBD1 (6 bases). V was clipped by 6 bases and J by 7 bases, with 10 bases between them. Germline values: CDR1 SNHLY, CDR2 FYNNEI. This CDR3 is built from 13 residues. CDR3 DNA sequence: TGTGCCAGCAGCGGACAGTTAAATTCACCCCTCCACTTT. Its translation is CASSGQLNSPLHF.

The chain links TRBV27 to TRBJ1-2; TRBD1 matches 7 bases. The CDR3 extends over 14 amino acids. The junction had 11 bases not matched to a gene; V was cut back by 5 bases and J by 8 bases. Per germline, CDR1 MNHEY and CDR2 SMNVEV (reference sequence). The chain's CDR3 is CASSLESGGRGYTF. The CDR3 DNA is TGTGCCAGCAGTCTCGAGTCAGGGGGAAGAGGCTACACCTTC.

The CDR3 DNA reads TGTGCCAGCAGCCTGATTGGGACAAGCTCCTACGAGCAGTACTTC. This encodes CASSLIGTSSYEQYF. V usage is TRBV28 and J usage is TRBJ2-7; tentative D call: TRBD1 (6 bases). This CDR3 is 15 amino acids long. From germline, CDR1 is MDHEN and CDR2 SYDVKM. V dropped 6 bases and J dropped 0 bases, with 15 bases sitting between them.

V is TRBV6-4 and J is TRBJ2-7, with 10 nucleotides matching TRBD1. The ends lost 4 bases at V and 6 bases at J; junction bases unmatched: 12. This CDR3 is 16 amino acids long. Germline loops: CDR1 MRHNA, CDR2 SNTAGT. CDR3 region: CASSGPGTGDAREQYF. Here the CDR3 DNA reads TGTGCCAGCAGTGGCCCCGGGACAGGGGACGCCCGCGAGCAGTACTTC.

J is TRBJ1-2 and V is TRBV6-5; possibly TRBD1 for D (5 bases). V was cut by 2 bases and J by 0 bases, with 10 bases left in between. The CDR3 consists of 15 residues. Germline V gives CDR1 MNHEY, CDR2 SVGAGI. CDR3 sequence (DNA): TGTGCCAGCAGTTACGGACACTCAGCTAACTATGGCTACACCTTC. It encodes CASSYGHSANYGYTF.

Note on this clone: This sample also contains other DNA sequences that code for the same CDR3. The J gene is TRBJ1-3, the V gene TRBV28; D possibly corresponds to TRBD1 (5 bases). This CDR3 has 13 residues. Trimming removed 11 bases at V and 1 base at J, with 12 bases between. CDR1 and CDR2 (germline): MDHEN, SYDVKM. The CDR3 sequence: CAWGDPSGNTIYF. Here the CDR3 DNA reads TGTGCCTGGGGGGACCCTTCTGGAAACACCATATATTTT. Filled out from reference TRBV28 and TRBJ1-3, the complete variable domain reads DVKVTQSSRYLVKRTGEKVFLECVQDMDHENMFWYRQDPGLGLRLIYFSYDVKMKEKGDIPEGYSVSREKKERFSLILESASTNQTSMYLCAWGDPSGNTIYFGEGSWLTVV.

The chain joins TRBV19 to TRBJ1-1, with D hard to call. Germline-derived CDR1 and CDR2 are LNHDA and SQIVND (reference sequence). The CDR3 contains 16 residues. Deletions cut 5 bases from V and 4 bases from J, with 20 bases between. DNA for the CDR3: TGTGCCAGTAGTCCATCGGACTCTCCTCGGAGCACTGAAGCTTTCTTT. This codes for CASSPSDSPRSTEAFF.

This chain links TRBV28 with TRBJ1-5; D might be TRBD1 (5 bases). V lost 0 bases and J 4 bases, leaving 7 bases between the germline ends. CDR1 is MDHEN and CDR2 is SYDVKM in the germline V gene. The CDR3 has 14 residues. The CDR3 spells CASSLWPGNQPQHF. CDR3 DNA: TGTGCCAGCAGTTTATGGCCAGGGAATCAGCCCCAGCATTTT.

The chain is built from TRBV21-1 and TRBJ1-1; whether TRBD1, the table's D call, matches the DNA was not checked. TRBV21-1 counts as a pseudogene. The CDR3 covers 16 residues. The CDR3 loop reads CASSSSWTGSNTEAFF. As DNA, the CDR3 is TGTGCCAGCAGCTCGAGCTGGACAGGGTCGAACACTGAAGCTTTCTTT.

This clone appeared a single time. V usage is TRBV18 and J usage is TRBJ1-6, with TRBD1 identical over 7 bases. Germline V gives CDR1 KGHSH, CDR2 LQKENI. This CDR3 contains 14 residues. The V segment lost 4 bases and the J segment 9 bases; nucleotides outside the gene matches: 6. The CDR3 loop reads CASSRDSSGSPLHF. CDR3 nucleotides: TGTGCCAGCTCACGGGACAGCTCGGGTTCACCCCTCCACTTT.

The genes are TRBV15 and TRBJ2-2; 9 bases map to TRBD2. This CDR3 has 15 amino acids. The V segment lost 7 bases and the J segment 5 bases; nucleotides outside the gene matches: 8. In germline, CDR1 is LNHNV, CDR2 YYDKDF (reference sequence). CDR3 sequence: CATTRGGGGTGELFF. CDR3 DNA sequence: TGTGCCACCACGCGGGGGGGTGGTGGGACCGGGGAGCTGTTTTTT.

The chain recombines TRBV9 with TRBJ2-3; 9 bases are a match to TRBD2. The ends lost 3 bases at V and 5 bases at J; junction bases unmatched: 10. Germline CDR1 reads SGDLS; CDR2 reads YYNGEE. The CDR3 is 16 residues long. In DNA, the CDR3 is TGTGCCAGCAGCGCAAATAGCGGGAGATATAAAGATACGCAGTATTTT. It translates to CASSANSGRYKDTQYF.

The chain is built from TRBV7-9 and TRBJ1-6; D remains unclear. V dropped 5 bases and J dropped 0 bases, with 17 bases sitting between them. Germline V gives CDR1 SEHNR, CDR2 FQNEAQ (reference sequence). This CDR3 comprises 18 residues. In DNA, the CDR3 is TGTGCCAGCAGCGAGCCGTGGTTCTCGAGCTCCTATAATTCACCCCTCCACTTT. Its protein is CASSEPWFSSSYNSPLHF.

This chain joins TRBV5-6 and TRBJ2-1; no firm D call. The CDR3 covers 12 residues. The V gene's germline CDR1 is SGHDT and CDR2 YYEEEE. V was pared by 4 bases and J by 12 bases, with 14 bases between. The CDR3 nucleotides are TGTGCCAGCAGCGACGGAGTGTCGTCGCAGTTCTTC. Translated, it gives CASSDGVSSQFF.

This chain uses TRBV29-1 with TRBJ2-3, with 14 bases identical to TRBD2. The CDR3 is 14 residues long. The germline V gene encodes CDR1 SQVTM and CDR2 ANQGSEA. V gave up 7 bases and J gave up 4 bases; unmatched junction bases: 4. The CDR3 region is CSAGLAGGADTQYF. CDR3 DNA sequence: TGCAGCGCTGGACTAGCGGGAGGCGCAGATACGCAGTATTTT.

V usage is TRBV6-2 or TRBV6-3 and J usage is TRBJ2-7, with unresolved D. Germline V gene data show CDR1 as MNHEY and CDR2 as SVGEGT. The CDR3 consists of 16 residues. V lost 0 bases to trimming and J lost 0 bases, with 12 bases between them. This chain's CDR3 is CASSYSSVSSSYEQYF. The DNA for the CDR3 is TGTGCCAGCAGTTACTCGTCGGTATCGAGCTCCTACGAGCAGTACTTC.

The chain carries TRBV7-2 and TRBJ1-1, with 9 nucleotides matching TRBD1. Losses at the gene ends were 2 bases for V and 11 bases for J; bases not matched to a gene: 6. This CDR3 is built from 13 residues. Germline V gives CDR1 SGHTA, CDR2 FQGNSA. CDR3 sequence reads: CASSLFAGQGAFF. The CDR3 DNA reads as TGTGCCAGCAGCTTATTCGCGGGACAGGGTGCTTTCTTT.